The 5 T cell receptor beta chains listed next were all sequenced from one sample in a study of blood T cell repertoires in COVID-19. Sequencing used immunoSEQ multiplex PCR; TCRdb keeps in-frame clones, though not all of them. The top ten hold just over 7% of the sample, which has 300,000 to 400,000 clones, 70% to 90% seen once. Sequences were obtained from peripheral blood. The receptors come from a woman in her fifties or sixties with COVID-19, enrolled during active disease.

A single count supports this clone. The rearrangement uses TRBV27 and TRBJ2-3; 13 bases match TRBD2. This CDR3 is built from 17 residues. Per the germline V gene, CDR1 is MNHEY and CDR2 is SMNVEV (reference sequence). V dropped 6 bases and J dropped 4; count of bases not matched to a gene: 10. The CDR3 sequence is CASRLKGLAGVSDTQYF. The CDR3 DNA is TGTGCCAGCAGACTTAAAGGACTAGCGGGGGTCTCAGATACGCAGTATTTT.

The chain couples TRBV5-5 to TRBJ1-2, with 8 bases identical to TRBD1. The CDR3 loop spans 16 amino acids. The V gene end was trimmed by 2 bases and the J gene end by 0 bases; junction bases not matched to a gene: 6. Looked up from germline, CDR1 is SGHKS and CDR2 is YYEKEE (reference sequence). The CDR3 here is CASSLGQGGSNYGYTF. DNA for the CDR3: TGTGCCAGCAGCTTAGGACAGGGTGGGTCTAACTATGGCTACACCTTC.

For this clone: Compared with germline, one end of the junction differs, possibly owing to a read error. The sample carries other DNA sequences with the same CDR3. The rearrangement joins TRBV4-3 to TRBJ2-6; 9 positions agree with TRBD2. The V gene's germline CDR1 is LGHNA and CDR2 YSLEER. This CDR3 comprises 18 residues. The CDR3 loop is CASSQEIAGASGANVLTF. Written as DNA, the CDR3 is TGCGCCAGTAGCCAAGAAATAGCGGGGGCCTCTGGGGCCAACGTCCTGACTTTC.

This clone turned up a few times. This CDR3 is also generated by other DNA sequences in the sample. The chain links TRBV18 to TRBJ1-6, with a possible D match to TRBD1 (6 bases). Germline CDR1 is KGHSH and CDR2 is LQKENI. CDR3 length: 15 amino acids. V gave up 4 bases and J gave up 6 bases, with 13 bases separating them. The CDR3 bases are TGTGCCAGCTCACTATCGACAGGCATTAATTCACCCCTCCACTTT. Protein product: CASSLSTGINSPLHF.

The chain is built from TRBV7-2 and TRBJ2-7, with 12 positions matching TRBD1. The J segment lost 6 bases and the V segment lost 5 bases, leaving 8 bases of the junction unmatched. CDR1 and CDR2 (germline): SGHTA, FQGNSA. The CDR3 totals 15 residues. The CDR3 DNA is TGTGCCAGCAGCCGCCCGGGACAGGGGGCATCCGAGCAGTACTTC. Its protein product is CASSRPGQGASEQYF.